This TCR beta chain was captured in a study of blood T cell repertoires in COVID-19. Whole-study context: Both acute and convalescent COVID-19 samples were obtained from the United States, Italy and Spain. PBMCs, B-cell-depleted T cells, or T cells were the source of the cDNA or gDNA that made up the material.

Sequenced by immunoSEQ multiplex PCR; TCRdb stores in-frame clones only, minus some. This sample has a few hundred thousand clones, with roughly 84% found just once. The CDR3 covers 15 residues. CDR1 is MDHEN and CDR2 is SYDVKM in the germline V gene. Trimming stripped 7 bases from V and 0 bases from J, with 14 bases between. The sequenced sample was peripheral blood. The sequence came from a human donor in a cohort sampled during active COVID-19. The chain joins TRBV28 to TRBJ2-3, with D possibly being TRBD2 (5 bases). CDR3 sequence reads: CASKGWRASTDTQYF. The CDR3 nucleotides read TGTGCCAGCAAGGGTTGGCGGGCTAGCACAGATACGCAGTATTTT.